The entry below describes one T cell receptor (beta chain). Antigen specificity is unknown. These data belong to a study of memory CD4+ T cells and cytomegalovirus serostatus. Overall study context: This sample comes from healthy Belgian adults, roughly nine CMV seropositive, about 23 seronegative.

Germline lookup yields CDR1 GTSNPN and CDR2 SVGIG (reference sequence). The CDR3 is made up of 14 amino acids. Trimming took off 5 bases at V and 4 bases at J, with 15 bases between the two ends. The sort gate was single viable CD3+CD4+CD8-CD45RO+ cells for memory CD4+ T cells. General study results and limits: About 40% of the roughly 160 known CMV-associated TCRbeta sequences appeared in CD4+ memory.

Sequencing used immunoSEQ multiplex PCR; TCRdb keeps in-frame clones, though not all of them. The repertoire holds 40,000 to 60,000 clones, with more than 70% as singletons. Material: memory CD4+ T cells from blood. The rearrangement joins TRBV30 to TRBJ2-1; the D gene is possibly TRBD2 (5 bases). The sequence was obtained from an adult in good health and CMV-seronegative. CDR3 nucleotide sequence: TGTGCCTGGGGGCCGGGATGGGGTTACAATGAGCAGTTCTTC. Translation: CAWGPGWGYNEQFF.